This TCR beta chain emerged from a study of CD8+ T cells in alopecia areata listed by TCRdb under 2018. With respect to the entire study: Treated patients were enrolled in an open-label pilot trial of oral tofacitinib, 5 to 10 mg twice daily, for moderate-to-severe alopecia areata. Patients received tofacitinib for 6 to 18 months and were then followed off drug for 6 months to check for delayed response and recurrence. In both human patients and the C3H/HeJ mouse model, the study applied high-throughput TCRbeta sequencing to look at T cell clonal expansion in alopecia areata. In humans, TCRbeta sequencing was performed on scalp tissue and on sorted CD4+ and CD8+ peripheral blood T cells from healthy controls and from patients with patchy or totalis/universalis alopecia areata. Biopsies were taken from tofacitinib-treated patients at baseline and again at 4 and 24 weeks into treatment, and several of those patients also had a later scalp biopsy. Scalp clonality was compared among normal scalp (n=4), patchy alopecia areata scalp (n=8), and alopecia totalis/universalis scalp (n=8). RNA came from the PAXgene miRNA kit for fixed scalp, the miRNeasy kit for PBMCs, and the RNeasy kit for mouse skin. Amplification of TCRbeta CDR3 regions was done by immunoSEQ multiplex PCR using 35 Vbeta forward primers and 13 Jbeta reverse primers. The paper as a whole reports these results and caveats: Scalp TCR repertoire analysis is complicated because resident alphabeta T cells in normal human skin are also sequenced, whereas mouse skin is dominated by gammadelta T cells. Compared with normal scalp, lesional scalp, particularly in alopecia totalis/universalis, had higher clonality and more expanded CD8+ clones, which suggests antigenic drive. Shared TCR sequences between patients were less evident than in mice, which may be partly attributable to HLA diversity in the patient population.

From alopecia areata patients, peripheral blood was collected along with lesional scalp punch biopsies. PBMCs were separated by density centrifugation and stained for CD3, CD4 and CD8, after which CD4+ and CD8+ T cells were sorted on a FACSAria. Libraries were built with the immunoSEQ multiplex PCR assay. RNA was extracted from all samples and reverse transcribed into cDNA, which served as template for TCR sequencing. SuperScript III was used to make first-strand cDNA, primed with a 2:1 mix of oligo-dT and random hexamers. Amplification bias was assessed with a synthetic immune receptor repertoire, and residual bias was removed computationally. The study's processing was this. Raw reads were preprocessed for error removal, and CDR3 was defined according to IMGT conventions as running from the conserved cysteine to phenylalanine. Clonality was computed as 1 minus the Shannon entropy, with the entropy normalized by log2 of the number of productive unique TCRs. CD4 or CD8 identity of scalp clones was inferred by cross-referencing scalp TCRbeta sequences with sorted blood CD4 and CD8 repertoires. TCRdb mirrors the immuneACCESS table, restricted to in-frame sequences. Some clones are absent from its copies; in checked studies, under half trace to an unresolved V gene, and the reason for the others is unknown. V and J calls plus clone size are reproduced from that table; the DNA served to infer D and trimming. This sample has about 98,000 clones in its table, and around two fifths of those were observed once. Of the sample, 0.7% to 0.95% is held by the ten largest clones.

This clone has only a few counts. Its antigen has not been determined. No base-level quality is on record; no much larger clone is a single base apart. The cysteine opens and the phenylalanine closes a CDR3 of 15 amino acids. Only the CDR3 portion is preserved as DNA: 45 bases, with reading frame beginning at the first base. Reading the germline V gene gives CDR1 ENHRY and CDR2 SYGVKD. Trimming removed 6 bases from V and 6 bases from J, leaving 17 bases between the germline ends. Material: CD4+ T cells sorted from blood. The TCR originated in a human donor with alopecia areata. The V and J genes are TRBV10-3 and TRBJ2-2, with TRBD2 perhaps the D gene, on 6 matching bases. At the DNA level, the sequence is TGTGCCATCAGGGAAACCTCCGCGGGGCCCGGGGAGCTGTTTTTT. Translated, this is CAIRETSAGPGELFF.